This T cell receptor (beta chain) was documented in a study of cytomegalovirus exposure and HLA in healthy donors. This clone came up a few times. This CDR3 is built from 17 residues. CDR1 and CDR2 from the germline V gene are SGHVS and FNYEAQ. The ends lost 5 bases at V and 4 bases at J; junction bases unmatched: 8. The table came from immunoSEQ multiplex PCR; TCRdb's copy has only in-frame clones and leaves some out. The sample yields over 150,000 clones, roughly 96% seen once. This sequence originates from a woman aged 18-29 years in good health and CMV-seronegative. Sequencing input: PBMCs. The chain is built from TRBV7-6 and TRBJ2-1, with TRBD2 matching over 13 bases. The DNA of the CDR3 is TGTGCCAGCAGCCGAACGACTAGCGGGGGGACTTACAATGAGCAGTTCTTC. Amino acids: CASSRTTSGGTYNEQFF.